Shown below are 25 T cell receptor beta chains from a single sample sequenced in a study of cytomegalovirus exposure and HLA in healthy donors. The PCR contained 60 Vbeta and 13 Jbeta primers. Assay: immunoSEQ multiplex PCR; the TCRdb copy retains only in-frame clones and omits some. The sample holds 88,000 or so clones, over 60% seen once. Sequencing was carried out using PBMCs. These receptors originate from a male donor in good health and CMV-seropositive.

The J gene is TRBJ1-5, the V gene TRBV6-5, with D perhaps TRBD1 (5 bases). The CDR3 is made up of 13 amino acids. Germline assignment: CDR1 MNHEY and CDR2 SVGAGI. V was trimmed by 6 bases and J by 5 bases, leaving 11 bases between them. The CDR3 here is CASSTGGDQPQHF. CDR3 nucleotide sequence: TGTGCCAGCAGCACTGGGGGGGATCAGCCCCAGCATTTT.

This clone has more than one count but fewer than ten. The chain couples TRBV15 to TRBJ2-6; tentative D call: TRBD2 (5 bases). CDR1 is LNHNV and CDR2 is YYDKDF in the germline V gene (reference sequence). Between the trimmed V and J ends, which lost 1 base and 2 bases, there was a span of 18 bases. There are 19 residues in the CDR3. The CDR3 sequence: CATSRVMGVRLPGANVLTF. CDR3 DNA sequence: TGTGCCACCAGCAGAGTTATGGGAGTGAGGCTACCTGGGGCCAACGTCCTGACTTTC.

This chain links TRBV5-1 with TRBJ1-2, with D possibly matching TRBD1 (5 bases). Between the trimmed V and J ends, which lost 0 bases and 5 bases, there was a span of 11 bases. Germline V lookup: CDR1 SGHRS, CDR2 YFSETQ. The CDR3 runs 14 residues. The CDR3 sequence is CASSLDDSPYGYTF. The CDR3, as DNA: TGCGCCAGCAGCTTGGATGACAGTCCTTATGGCTACACCTTC.

The chain employs TRBV13 and TRBJ1-6; 8 nucleotides agree with TRBD1. The CDR3 extends over 15 amino acids. Per the germline V gene, CDR1 is PRHDT and CDR2 is FYEKMQ (reference sequence). The V gene end was trimmed by 5 bases and the J gene end by 7 bases; junction bases not matched to a gene: 7. CDR3 region: CASSIGQGINSPLHF. CDR3 nucleotide sequence: TGTGCCAGCAGCATCGGACAGGGAATCAATTCACCCCTCCACTTT.

The chain has TRBV19 and TRBJ2-1, with D possibly being TRBD2 (5 bases). This CDR3 comprises 16 residues. V lost 5 bases and J lost 4, with 18 bases in between. Germline CDR1 is LNHDA and CDR2 is SQIVND (reference sequence). The CDR3 is CASSPRAATQYNEQFF. DNA of the CDR3: TGTGCCAGTAGTCCCAGAGCGGCCACACAGTACAATGAGCAGTTCTTC.

This sequence joins TRBV21-1 and TRBJ2-7; the table's D call TRBD1 went unverified against the DNA. TRBV21-1 is a known pseudogene. This CDR3 spans 13 amino acids. CDR3 nucleotides: TGTGCCAGCAGCCCCGAAGGCAGGGACGAGCAGTACTTC. This encodes CASSPEGRDEQYF.

The gene calls are TRBV7-4 and TRBJ2-6, with TRBD2 as a possible D gene (6 bases). The CDR3 spans 18 residues. Germline V gene data show CDR1 as SGHVT and CDR2 as SQSDAQ. V lost 1 base and J 1 base, leaving 14 bases between the germline ends. CDR3 loop: CASSLVVGGKSGANVLTF. CDR3 in DNA: TGTGCCAGCAGCTTAGTAGTAGGCGGGAAGTCTGGGGCCAACGTCCTGACTTTC.

This clone has a single count. The V call is TRBV9, the J call TRBJ2-1; the match to TRBD2 covers 9 bases. Germline CDR1 reads SGDLS; CDR2 reads YYNGEE. Losses at the gene ends were 4 bases for V and 7 bases for J; bases not matched to a gene: 12. The CDR3 sequence is 16 residues long. The CDR3 loop reads CASSPSGGLAINEQFF. Here the CDR3 DNA reads TGTGCCAGCAGCCCCTCAGGGGGACTAGCTATTAATGAGCAGTTCTTC.

This chain links TRBV30 with TRBJ1-3, with 8 bases identical to TRBD1. The CDR3 loop spans 13 amino acids. V shed 7 bases, J shed 2 bases, and the junction held 4 bases outside the gene matches. Germline CDR1 GTSNPN, CDR2 SVGIG (reference sequence). The CDR3 DNA reads as TGTGCCTTGAAACAGGGGGCTGGAAACACCATATATTTT. This gives the protein CALKQGAGNTIYF.

The V call is TRBV14, the J call TRBJ1-1, with D maybe TRBD1 (5 bases). The CDR3 has 13 residues. The germline V gene has CDR1 SGHDN and CDR2 FVKESK. The germline V and J ends were trimmed by 3 bases and 1 base, with 6 bases remaining between them. The chain's CDR3 is CASSHGGNTEAFF. The CDR3 DNA reads as TGTGCCAGCAGCCACGGGGGGAACACTGAAGCTTTCTTT.

The chain recombines TRBV15 with TRBJ2-7; the match to TRBD1 covers 10 bases. The CDR3 has 15 amino acids. Losses at the gene ends were 2 bases for V and 5 bases for J; bases not matched to a gene: 6. Germline V CDR1 and CDR2: LNHNV, YYDKDF (reference sequence). CDR3 in amino acids: CATSRPGQGVDEQYF. CDR3 coding DNA: TGTGCCACCAGCAGACCTGGACAGGGGGTGGACGAGCAGTACTTC.

The rearrangement links TRBV4-1 to TRBJ1-2; tentative D call: TRBD1 (6 bases). The ends were cut back, 5 bases at V and 4 bases at J, with 14 bases in the middle. CDR1 MGHRA and CDR2 YSYEKL come from the germline V gene. The CDR3 covers 14 residues. The CDR3 is CASSEATGTYGYTF. The CDR3 nucleotides are TGCGCCAGCAGCGAAGCGACAGGTACCTATGGCTACACCTTC.

J is TRBJ2-5 and V is TRBV28; possible D gene TRBD2, 5 bases. The ends were cut back, 2 bases at V and 5 bases at J, with 12 bases in the middle. The CDR3 extends over 14 amino acids. The germline V gene has CDR1 MDHEN and CDR2 SYDVKM. In DNA form, the CDR3 reads TGTGCCAGCAGTTTAACAGATTGGAGGGAGACCCAGTACTTC. Its translation: CASSLTDWRETQYF.

This clone was seen a handful of times. Other nucleotide sequences from this sample produce the same CDR3. This chain links TRBV18 with TRBJ2-3; D is perhaps TRBD2 (6 bases). The CDR3 totals 15 residues. Germline-derived CDR1 and CDR2 are KGHSH and LQKENI. Trimming left V 0 bases short and J 0 bases short, with 7 bases between. CDR3 protein: CASSPPSGSTDTQYF. Here the CDR3 DNA reads TGTGCCAGCTCACCACCTAGCGGTAGCACAGATACGCAGTATTTT.

DNA for the CDR3: TGTGCCAGCAGCCCTGGCAACAGGGTAAGCAATCAGCCCCAGCATTTT. Its translation: CASSPGNRVSNQPQHF. The chain is built from TRBV11-2 and TRBJ1-5; the D gene is possibly TRBD1 (6 bases). The CDR3 covers 16 residues. V lost 5 bases, J lost 1 base, and 15 bases lay in between. Germline CDR1 reads SGHAT; CDR2 reads FQNNGV.

This clone was seen more than once but under ten times. This chain links TRBV6-5 with TRBJ1-2; D perhaps matches TRBD1 (5 bases). Trimming removed 5 bases at V and 3 bases at J, with 10 bases between. CDR3 length: 13 residues. Per germline, CDR1 MNHEY and CDR2 SVGAGI. In DNA form, the CDR3 reads TGTGCCAGCAGTAAGACGACAGACTATGGCTACACCTTC. Translation: CASSKTTDYGYTF.

V gene TRBV27 combines with J gene TRBJ1-2, with no clear D. Looked up from germline, CDR1 is MNHEY and CDR2 is SMNVEV (reference sequence). The V and J ends lost 7 bases and 4 bases respectively, with 10 bases between them. The CDR3 totals 12 residues. The CDR3 bases are TGTGCCAGCAAAGCAGGTTCCTATGGCTACACCTTC. Translation: CASKAGSYGYTF.

V usage is TRBV29-1 and J usage is TRBJ1-1; TRBD1 agrees at 12 bases. CDR3 length: 15 residues. V was pared by 4 bases and J by 4 bases, with 7 bases of the junction left unmatched. Germline V gene lookup returns CDR1 SQVTM and CDR2 ANQGSEA. The CDR3 loop reads CSVAGTGGEGTEAFF. The CDR3 region has the DNA TGCAGCGTTGCCGGGACAGGGGGCGAGGGCACTGAAGCTTTCTTT.

The gene calls are TRBV19 and TRBJ1-5; TRBD1 aligns across 8 bases. J lost 0 bases, V lost 5 bases, and 6 bases had no gene match. CDR1 and CDR2 (germline): LNHDA, SQIVND (reference sequence). The CDR3 loop spans 16 amino acids. The CDR3 spells CASSPGGLYSNQPQHF. CDR3 coding DNA: TGTGCCAGTAGTCCAGGGGGCCTGTATAGCAATCAGCCCCAGCATTTT.

The chain links TRBV9 to TRBJ1-4; tentatively, D is TRBD1 (6 bases). This CDR3 is 14 amino acids long. Between the trimmed V and J ends, which lost 1 base and 5 bases, there was a span of 9 bases. CDR1 is SGDLS and CDR2 is YYNGEE in the germline V gene. As DNA, the CDR3 is TGTGCCAGCAGCGTAAGTCAGGGGAATGAAAAACTGTTTTTT. Residues: CASSVSQGNEKLFF.

This clone was recorded once. The chain combines TRBV11-3 with TRBJ2-7; D possibly corresponds to TRBD2 (6 bases). Germline V gene lookup returns CDR1 SGHNT and CDR2 YENEEA. The CDR3 covers 14 residues. The ends were cut back, 2 bases at V and 0 bases at J, with 8 bases in the middle. The CDR3: CASSLRGNSYEQYF. DNA of the CDR3: TGTGCCAGCAGCTTACGGGGGAACTCCTACGAGCAGTACTTC.

The rearrangement joins TRBV18 to TRBJ1-2; 9 bases fit TRBD1. After removal of 3 bases from V and 7 bases from J, the junction contained 3 bases not matched to a gene. Germline V gives CDR1 KGHSH, CDR2 LQKENI. This CDR3 is 13 amino acids long. The CDR3 DNA sequence: TGTGCCAGCTCACCGAAACAGGGGGCTGGCTACACCTTC. Amino acid sequence: CASSPKQGAGYTF.

The V gene is TRBV6-5, the J gene TRBJ1-1; a weak D match, TRBD1 (6 bases). V shed 0 bases and J shed 7 bases, with 6 bases lying between them. There are 12 residues in the CDR3. From germline, CDR1 is MNHEY and CDR2 SVGAGI. CDR3 loop: CASSYSGGEAFF. The CDR3 coding sequence is TGTGCCAGCAGTTACTCAGGGGGTGAAGCTTTCTTT.

The rearrangement joins TRBV27 to TRBJ1-5; TRBD1 matches at 11 bases. CDR3 length: 15 amino acids. In germline, CDR1 is MNHEY, CDR2 SMNVEV (reference sequence). V was pared by 5 bases and J by 7 bases, with 7 bases of the junction left unmatched. The CDR3 region is CASSQGQGAGQPQHF. The CDR3 DNA reads TGTGCCAGCAGTCAAGGACAGGGGGCGGGACAGCCCCAGCATTTT.

The chain couples TRBV6-6 to TRBJ1-1, with D hard to call. CDR1 is MNHNY, CDR2 SVGAGI, per germline (reference sequence). V was pared by 5 bases and J by 0 bases, with 7 bases between. This CDR3 is 13 amino acids long. The CDR3 is CASSPSLNTEAFF. The CDR3 region has the DNA TGTGCCAGCAGTCCGTCTCTGAACACTGAAGCTTTCTTT.